These 22 T cell receptor beta chains were sequenced from one sample in a study of a mutant IDH1 vaccine in newly diagnosed glioma. Libraries were prepared by immunoSEQ multiplex PCR; TCRdb keeps only in-frame clonotypes and omits some of them. The sample gives about 38,000 clones, around 90% of which show up once; roughly 18% is in the top ten. Time point in this sample: baseline, week 1 (first vaccination visit). Treatment specified: pre-vaccination baseline after standard-of-care therapy. This specimen was PBMCs, taken from a glioma patient treated with radiotherapy, temozolomide or both. Source of these receptors: a man younger than 35 with glioma.

This chain connects TRBV27 to TRBJ2-2, with a possible D match to TRBD2 (6 bases). V gave up 7 bases and J gave up 1 base, with 16 bases separating them. This CDR3 contains 16 residues. Germline assignment: CDR1 MNHEY and CDR2 SMNVEV (reference sequence). CDR3 sequence reads: CASTPWSSGNTGELFF. CDR3 nucleotide sequence: TGTGCCAGCACCCCTTGGAGTAGCGGGAACACCGGGGAGCTGTTTTTT.

This rearrangement joins TRBV7-2 to TRBJ1-4; D is perhaps TRBD1 (5 bases). The CDR3 has 13 residues. Looked up from germline, CDR1 is SGHTA and CDR2 is FQGNSA. Trimming took off 5 bases at V and 8 bases at J, with 12 bases between the two ends. The CDR3 sequence is CASSRRGWEKLFF. The DNA for the CDR3 is TGTGCCAGCAGCAGGCGGGGGTGGGAAAAACTGTTTTTT.

This chain links TRBV30 with TRBJ1-1; D is ambiguous. V lost 2 bases, J lost 0 bases, and 7 bases lay in between. Germline V gene data show CDR1 as GTSNPN and CDR2 as SVGIG (reference sequence). The CDR3 contains 13 residues. CDR3 protein: CAWSSGMNTEAFF. For the CDR3, the DNA is TGTGCCTGGAGTTCCGGGATGAACACTGAAGCTTTCTTT. Full variable domain (missing parts from reference TRBV30 and TRBJ1-1): SQTIHQWPATLVQPVGSPLSLECTVEGTSNPNLYWYRQAAGRGLQLLFYSVGIGQISSEVPQNLSASRPQDRQFILSSKKLLLSDSGFYLCAWSSGMNTEAFFGQGTRLTVV.

The J gene is TRBJ2-3, the V gene TRBV27; D is undetermined. V dropped 4 bases and J dropped 11 bases, with 16 bases sitting between them. CDR1 is MNHEY and CDR2 is SMNVEV in the germline V gene (reference sequence). CDR3 length equals 13 residues. This CDR3 reads CASSSRLSPVQYF. CDR3 DNA sequence: TGTGCCAGCAGTTCCAGACTCAGTCCGGTGCAGTATTTT.

The genes are TRBV29-1 and TRBJ2-5; the D is unclear. V lost 4 bases to trimming and J lost 2 bases, with 8 bases between them. The CDR3 consists of 12 residues. CDR1 and CDR2 (germline): SQVTM, ANQGSEA. The CDR3 sequence: CSVVTLQETQYF. The CDR3 DNA follows: TGCAGCGTTGTGACCCTACAAGAGACCCAGTACTTC.

The chain carries TRBV5-3 and TRBJ1-2, with TRBD1 matching 7 bases. Being an ORF, TRBV5-3 has a function that is uncertain. The CDR3 runs 16 residues. V trimming: 4 bases; J trimming: 5 bases; junction bases outside the gene matches: 14. The CDR3 is CARSPLGAGGGYGYTF. CDR3 bases: TGTGCCAGAAGCCCGCTTGGGGCAGGGGGAGGGTATGGCTACACCTTC.

The V and J genes are TRBV5-1 and TRBJ1-1; possible D gene TRBD1, 5 bases. The CDR3 totals 16 residues. With 4 bases removed from V and 3 bases from J, the gap between germline ends came to 19 bases. Per the germline V gene, CDR1 is SGHRS and CDR2 is YFSETQ. DNA of the CDR3: TGCGCCAGCAGCCTAGGCGCCCGGGGGGGACACACTGAAGCTTTCTTT. Amino acids: CASSLGARGGHTEAFF.

The gene calls are TRBV9 and TRBJ1-4, with 7 bases lining up with TRBD1. The trim removed 4 bases at V and 4 bases at J, leaving 7 bases unmatched. The CDR3 is made up of 15 amino acids. Germline CDR1 reads SGDLS; CDR2 reads YYNGEE. CDR3 protein: CASSRDGTVNEKLFF. DNA for the CDR3: TGTGCCAGCAGCCGAGACGGGACAGTTAATGAAAAACTGTTTTTT.

The V gene is TRBV7-2, the J gene TRBJ1-2; 8 nucleotides agree with TRBD1. The CDR3 has 16 residues. V was clipped by 5 bases and J by 8 bases; unmatched bases: 16. Germline V gene sequence: CDR1 SGHTA, CDR2 FQGNSA. For the CDR3, the DNA is TGTGCCAGCAGCCAGGGGACAGGACGAACATCATCCGGCTACACCTTC. Its translation: CASSQGTGRTSSGYTF.

This rearrangement joins TRBV5-1 to TRBJ1-3, with D unresolved. This CDR3 is built from 18 residues. Trimming stripped 0 bases from V and 0 bases from J, with 16 bases between. Germline-derived CDR1 and CDR2 are SGHRS and YFSETQ. CDR3: CASSLDGQARRSGNTIYF. The CDR3 bases are TGCGCCAGCAGCTTGGATGGTCAGGCTCGACGCTCTGGAAACACCATATATTTT.

In this sample, this clone turned up a few times. The rearrangement uses TRBV25-1 and TRBJ2-3; D unresolved. The germline CDR1 and CDR2 sequences are MGHDK and SYGVNS. V shed 0 bases and J shed 3 bases, with 7 bases lying between them. The CDR3 loop spans 14 amino acids. In nucleotides, the CDR3 is TGTGCCAGCAGTGAATATGCCCTTACAGATACGCAGTATTTT. It specifies CASSEYALTDTQYF.

This CDR3 reads CSAPTTYNEQFF. In nucleotides, the CDR3 is TGCAGCGCACCGACTACCTACAATGAGCAGTTCTTC. The rearrangement links TRBV29-1 to TRBJ2-1, with D possibly matching TRBD2 (5 bases). From germline, CDR1 is SQVTM and CDR2 ANQGSEA. Trimming left V 7 bases short and J 2 bases short, with 9 bases between. The CDR3 length is 12 residues.

This chain connects TRBV14 to TRBJ1-1; no definite D call. From germline, CDR1 is SGHDN and CDR2 FVKESK. The V end lost 4 bases, the J end lost 5 bases, and 11 bases lay between the germline ends. The CDR3 is 13 amino acids. The CDR3 loop reads CASSPRLGTEAFF. CDR3 nucleotides: TGTGCCAGCAGCCCCAGGTTGGGTACTGAAGCTTTCTTT.

This rearrangement joins TRBV27 to TRBJ2-2, with 8 bases that match TRBD1. The CDR3 is made up of 16 amino acids. Germline trimming cut 3 bases from V and 3 bases from J; bases unmatched to any gene: 6. Germline V gene sequence: CDR1 MNHEY, CDR2 SMNVEV (reference sequence). The CDR3 loop is CASSFLPGGDTGELFF. In nucleotides, the CDR3 is TGTGCCAGCAGTTTCTTACCAGGGGGCGACACCGGGGAGCTGTTTTTT.

The V and J genes are TRBV30 and TRBJ2-5, with D possibly TRBD1 on 5 matching bases. CDR1 is GTSNPN, CDR2 SVGIG, per germline (reference sequence). This CDR3 has 15 amino acids. V lost 0 bases, J lost 3 bases, and 14 bases lay in between. CDR3 residues: CAWSVKGARKETQYF. The CDR3 nucleotides are TGTGCCTGGAGTGTAAAAGGGGCTCGGAAAGAGACCCAGTACTTC.

The chain couples TRBV23-1 to TRBJ1-1, with D maybe TRBD1 (5 bases). TRBV23-1 is treated as an ORF (open reading frame) with a function not yet certain. The ends were cut back, 2 bases at V and 4 bases at J, with 14 bases in the middle. This CDR3 spans 15 amino acids. CDR3 residues: CASSQGTNVATEAFF. CDR3 DNA: TGCGCCAGCAGTCAAGGGACCAACGTCGCCACTGAAGCTTTCTTT.

This rearrangement joins TRBV7-8 to TRBJ1-3; no clear D. Trimming shortened V by 6 bases and J by 0 bases, and 12 bases separated the two germline ends. This CDR3 spans 15 amino acids. CDR1 and CDR2 (germline): SGHVS, FQNEAQ. This CDR3 is CASRDQAISGNTIYF. CDR3 sequence (DNA): TGTGCCAGCAGAGATCAGGCAATCTCTGGAAACACCATATATTTT.

The chain recombines TRBV5-6 with TRBJ2-5; 8 bases align to TRBD2. The germline gives CDR1 SGHDT, CDR2 YYEEEE. The CDR3 has 15 residues. J lost 5 bases, V lost 4 bases, and 10 bases had no gene match. The CDR3 nucleotides read TGTGCCAGCAGCGTCGCACTAGCGGTCGCCGAGACCCAGTACTTC. Translating gives CASSVALAVAETQYF.

This chain links TRBV18 with TRBJ1-1; D ambiguous. The CDR3 has 13 amino acids. With 5 bases removed from V and 7 bases from J, the gap between germline ends came to 14 bases. Germline V gene lookup returns CDR1 KGHSH and CDR2 LQKENI. The CDR3 loop is CASSSGLLVEAFF. The CDR3, as DNA: TGTGCCAGCTCATCGGGCCTGCTGGTTGAAGCTTTCTTT.

V and J are TRBV30 and TRBJ1-5; 9 bases are a match to TRBD1. Germline V gives CDR1 GTSNPN, CDR2 SVGIG (reference sequence). CDR3 length equals 14 residues. V trimming: 2 bases; J trimming: 6 bases; junction bases outside the gene matches: 5. CDR3 sequence: CAWSRGTGSQPQHF. CDR3 bases: TGTGCCTGGAGTCGGGGGACAGGGAGTCAGCCCCAGCATTTT.

The gene calls are TRBV7-9 and TRBJ1-2, with D perhaps TRBD1 (6 bases). Per the germline V gene, CDR1 is SEHNR and CDR2 is FQNEAQ (reference sequence). This CDR3 has 16 amino acids. Deletions cut 2 bases from V and 3 bases from J, with 16 bases between. The CDR3 region has the DNA TGTGCCAGCAGCTTATCTTTACAGGGAAGCGACTATGGCTACACCTTC. This translates into CASSLSLQGSDYGYTF.

V gene TRBV30 combines with J gene TRBJ1-5; the D is unclear. The germline V gene has CDR1 GTSNPN and CDR2 SVGIG (reference sequence). This CDR3 comprises 13 residues. V was pared by 7 bases and J by 5 bases, with 15 bases between. In DNA, the CDR3 is TGTGCCTTCCGACAAATGGGCGATCAGCCCCAGCATTTT. Its protein is CAFRQMGDQPQHF.